Reported below is one TCR beta chain. These data originate in a study of PD-L1 blockade in urothelial cancer. Study in general: Chemotherapy regimens numbering 0 to 3 had been given to patients. When blood samples were assessed, the median T cell count was approximately 140,000.

The V end was cut by 3 bases, the J end by 8 bases, with 14 bases between. Germline-derived CDR1 and CDR2 are SGHDN and FVKESK. The CDR3 is 15 amino acids. Profiling relied on immunoSEQ multiplex PCR, and the TCRdb table lists in-frame clones only, not all of them. This sample yields around 50,000 clones, of which about 88% are seen a single time; approximately 2.5% belongs to the top ten. The time point was: peripheral blood 6 weeks after treatment start. This clonotype was sampled from a man aged 60-69 years with urothelial cancer. This sample comprised PBMCs, obtained around atezolizumab (anti-PD-L1) treatment. The chain recombines TRBV14 with TRBJ1-6; tentative D call: TRBD1 (5 bases). The CDR3 reads CASSQGRGSHSPLHF. DNA of the CDR3: TGTGCCAGCAGCCAGGGAAGGGGAAGTCATTCACCCCTCCACTTT.